Presented here are 31 T cell receptor beta chains from one specimen sequenced in a study of blood T cell repertoires in COVID-19. TCRdb's copy holds only in-frame clones and misses some; the assay was immunoSEQ multiplex PCR. Of more than 300,000 clones listed, more than 70% are singletons. Source material: peripheral blood. Every receptor here comes from a woman between 25 and 40 years old with COVID-19, enrolled during active disease.

This clone was observed a single time. The chain employs TRBV10-3 and TRBJ1-4, with D possibly TRBD1 on 6 matching bases. Between the trimmed V and J ends, which lost 11 bases and 6 bases, there was a span of 13 bases. The germline V gene has CDR1 ENHRY and CDR2 SYGVKD. The CDR3 runs 12 residues. The DNA of the CDR3 is TGTGCCTCAAAGGGGGATGATGAAAAACTGTTTTTT. It encodes CASKGDDEKLFF.

CDR3: CATSDLSRNQPQHF. The CDR3 DNA is TGTGCCACCAGTGATTTGAGCAGGAATCAGCCCCAGCATTTT. The chain combines TRBV24-1 with TRBJ1-5; no clear D. The V and J ends lost 0 bases and 4 bases respectively, with 6 bases between them. The CDR3 covers 14 residues. Germline CDR1 is KGHDR and CDR2 is SFDVKD.

V is TRBV4-1 and J is TRBJ2-1, with D perhaps TRBD1 (5 bases). Between the trimmed V and J ends, which lost 6 bases and 9 bases, there was a span of 18 bases. CDR1 MGHRA and CDR2 YSYEKL come from the germline V gene. This CDR3 is 14 amino acids long. For the CDR3, the DNA is TGCGCCAGCAGTTCCGAGGTTAGAAGGGGTGAGCAGTTCTTC. Its protein is CASSSEVRRGEQFF.

The chain has TRBV24-1 and TRBJ2-5; 12 positions agree with TRBD2. The V gene end was trimmed by 3 bases and the J gene end by 5 bases; junction bases not matched to a gene: 6. The CDR3 extends over 16 amino acids. Germline assignment: CDR1 KGHDR and CDR2 SFDVKD. CDR3 sequence: CATSDRLAGEDETQYF. The CDR3 coding sequence is TGTGCCACCAGTGATCGACTAGCGGGAGAGGATGAGACCCAGTACTTC.

This clone was seen a single time. The rearrangement links TRBV29-1 to TRBJ2-1; TRBD2 is a possible D gene (6 bases). Looked up from germline, CDR1 is SQVTM and CDR2 is ANQGSEA. This CDR3 is built from 12 residues. With 3 bases removed from V and 8 bases from J, the gap between germline ends came to 11 bases. This CDR3 is CSVDGPGDEQFF. CDR3 coding DNA: TGCAGCGTTGACGGGCCGGGGGATGAGCAGTTCTTC.

The V gene is TRBV5-1, the J gene TRBJ2-6, with 7 bases that match TRBD1. The CDR3 runs to 15 residues. Trimming removed 5 bases from V and 3 bases from J; junction bases left unmatched: 5. The germline V gene has CDR1 SGHRS and CDR2 YFSETQ. The CDR3 loop is CASRQTGVGANVLTF. CDR3 bases: TGCGCCAGCAGACAAACAGGGGTTGGGGCCAACGTCCTGACTTTC.

The genes are TRBV30 and TRBJ1-6; 9 bases fit TRBD1. Trimming at V came to 3 bases and at J to 6 bases, leaving 6 bases not matched to a gene. CDR1 is GTSNPN and CDR2 is SVGIG in the germline V gene (reference sequence). The CDR3 is made up of 15 amino acids. The CDR3 here is CAWSYDRGGNSPLHF. DNA for the CDR3: TGTGCCTGGAGCTATGACAGGGGGGGTAATTCACCCCTCCACTTT.

This chain connects TRBV14 to TRBJ2-5, with 13 bases that match TRBD2. Germline V CDR1 and CDR2: SGHDN, FVKESK. The CDR3 contains 18 residues. V lost 5 bases and J lost 2; bases outside the gene matches: 11. Written as DNA, the CDR3 is TGTGCCAGCAGCATTACCGGGACTAGCGGGGTTACTCAAGAGACCCAGTACTTC. It encodes CASSITGTSGVTQETQYF.

The gene calls are TRBV19 and TRBJ1-5; a weak D match, TRBD1 (6 bases). Germline V gives CDR1 LNHDA, CDR2 SQIVND (reference sequence). Trimming removed 5 bases from V and 4 bases from J, with 9 bases in between. This CDR3 has 13 amino acids. The CDR3 DNA is TGTGCCAGTAGTGGACAGCTTAATCAGCCCCAGCATTTT. Translated, it gives CASSGQLNQPQHF.

This chain joins TRBV9 and TRBJ1-1; tentative D call: TRBD1 (6 bases). V was clipped by 1 base and J by 4 bases, with 8 bases between them. The CDR3 sequence is 13 residues long. Germline CDR1 reads SGDLS; CDR2 reads YYNGEE. The CDR3 DNA reads TGTGCCAGCAGCGTACAAGGGGGCACTGAAGCTTTCTTT. It codes for CASSVQGGTEAFF.

This clone was picked up one time. The chain has TRBV19 and TRBJ1-6; a weak D match, TRBD1 (5 bases). Deletions cut 7 bases from V and 8 bases from J, with 15 bases between. The germline V gene encodes CDR1 LNHDA and CDR2 SQIVND (reference sequence). The CDR3 runs 14 residues. CDR3 DNA sequence: TGTGCCAGTAAGCGACAGCCTGGGGATTCACCCCTCCACTTT. This gives the protein CASKRQPGDSPLHF. The whole variable domain, filled in from reference TRBV19 and TRBJ1-6, reads DGGITQSPKYLFRKEGQNVTLSCEQNLNHDAMYWYRQDPGQGLRLIYYSQIVNDFQKGDIAEGYSVSREKKESFPLTVTSAQKNPTAFYLCASKRQPGDSPLHFGNGTRLTVT.

The J gene is TRBJ2-7, the V gene TRBV27, with D possibly being TRBD2 (6 bases). V lost 6 bases to trimming and J lost 0 bases, with 18 bases between them. CDR3 length equals 16 residues. Germline-derived CDR1 and CDR2 are MNHEY and SMNVEV (reference sequence). Written as DNA, the CDR3 is TGTGCCAGCAGCTCCCTTGGAGGGTCGAACTCCTACGAGCAGTACTTC. It yields the protein CASSSLGGSNSYEQYF.

The V gene is TRBV6-2 or TRBV6-3, the J gene TRBJ2-1; 7 bases agree with TRBD2. The CDR3 loop spans 13 amino acids. Germline V gives CDR1 MNHEY, CDR2 SVGEGT. V lost 2 bases and J lost 6; bases outside the gene matches: 1. CDR3 region: CASSYGGGNEQFF. CDR3 bases: TGTGCCAGCAGTTACGGGGGGGGCAATGAGCAGTTCTTC.

V is TRBV19 and J is TRBJ1-5; 7 nucleotides match TRBD1. The length of the CDR3 is 16 residues. Germline V gene lookup returns CDR1 LNHDA and CDR2 SQIVND (reference sequence). V gave up 4 bases and J gave up 0 bases; unmatched junction bases: 6. DNA for the CDR3: TGTGCCAGTAGTACCCGGACAGGAAATAGCAATCAGCCCCAGCATTTT. Translation: CASSTRTGNSNQPQHF.

This chain uses TRBV3-1 (or the pseudogene TRBV3-2) with TRBJ2-7; 8 bases fit TRBD1. Germline CDR1 is LGHDT and CDR2 is YNNKEL (reference sequence). CDR3 length: 16 amino acids. Germline trimming cut 4 bases from V and 1 base from J; bases unmatched to any gene: 9. CDR3 residues: CASSRGQGAPSYEQYF. CDR3 bases: TGTGCCAGCAGCCGGGGGCAGGGGGCCCCATCCTACGAGCAGTACTTC.

This clone was observed a handful of times. The chain is built from TRBV2 and TRBJ1-2; tentatively, D is TRBD1 (5 bases). V lost 8 bases, J lost 3 bases, and 16 bases lay in between. The CDR3 is made up of 14 amino acids. Germline V lookup: CDR1 SNHLY, CDR2 FYNNEI. The CDR3 protein is CASRAGQGDYGYTF. DNA of the CDR3: TGTGCCAGCCGTGCCGGGCAGGGCGACTATGGCTACACCTTC.

The rearrangement uses TRBV4-2 and TRBJ1-3, with D unresolved. This CDR3 spans 15 amino acids. Germline values: CDR1 LGHNA, CDR2 YNFKEQ. Trimming left V 1 base short and J 1 base short, with 8 bases between. Written as DNA, the CDR3 is TGTGCCAGCAGCCAAGGGGCCGAATCTGGAAACACCATATATTTT. Translating it yields CASSQGAESGNTIYF.

This rearrangement joins TRBV28 to TRBJ2-7, with TRBD2 as a possible D gene (6 bases). The CDR3 totals 14 residues. CDR1 MDHEN and CDR2 SYDVKM come from the germline V gene. V was pared by 5 bases and J by 3 bases, with 14 bases between. CDR3 sequence: CASSDPRGIYEQYF. The CDR3 region has the DNA TGTGCCAGCAGTGACCCCCGCGGGATCTACGAGCAGTACTTC. Drawing the rest from reference TRBV28 and TRBJ2-7, the complete variable domain is DVKVTQSSRYLVKRTGEKVFLECVQDMDHENMFWYRQDPGLGLRLIYFSYDVKMKEKGDIPEGYSVSREKKERFSLILESASTNQTSMYLCASSDPRGIYEQYFGPGTRLTVT.

The chain uses TRBV4-2 and TRBJ2-5; TRBD2 agrees at 14 bases. CDR1 is LGHNA, CDR2 YNFKEQ, per germline. Trimming cost V 1 base and J 5 bases; bases outside gene matches: 6. There are 17 residues in the CDR3. The CDR3, as DNA: TGTGCCAGCAGCCAAGGACTAGCGGGAGGGCCCGAGGAGACCCAGTACTTC. Amino acids: CASSQGLAGGPEETQYF.

The CDR3 protein is CASSLDSSGLMQYF. The CDR3 DNA is TGTGCCAGCAGTTTAGATTCGTCGGGACTGATGCAGTATTTT. V is TRBV27 and J is TRBJ2-3; the D gene is possibly TRBD2 (6 bases). The CDR3 spans 14 residues. CDR1 is MNHEY, CDR2 SMNVEV, per germline (reference sequence). Trimming took 2 bases from V and 11 from J, leaving 17 bases between them.

CDR3 DNA sequence: TGTGCCAGCAGCTTGATCGACAGGGGGCTTTACGAGCAGTACTTC. It encodes CASSLIDRGLYEQYF. The genes are TRBV5-4 and TRBJ2-7, with 10 bases fitting TRBD1. Germline CDR1 SGHNT, CDR2 YYREEE (reference sequence). With 1 base clipped from V and 4 bases from J, the junction kept 5 bases outside the gene matches. This CDR3 is 15 amino acids long.

This chain's CDR3 is CASSPLRRGLRDTQYF. The CDR3 nucleotides are TGTGCCAGCAGTCCCCTGCGGAGGGGGCTTAGAGATACGCAGTATTTT. The V and J genes are TRBV28 and TRBJ2-3; the D gene is possibly TRBD1 (7 bases). The germline gives CDR1 MDHEN, CDR2 SYDVKM. The CDR3 totals 16 residues. V lost 5 bases, J lost 5 bases, and 20 bases lay in between. The full variable domain, with the rest looked up from reference TRBV28 and TRBJ2-3, is DVKVTQSSRYLVKRTGEKVFLECVQDMDHENMFWYRQDPGLGLRLIYFSYDVKMKEKGDIPEGYSVSREKKERFSLILESASTNQTSMYLCASSPLRRGLRDTQYFGPGTRLTVL.

The rearrangement links TRBV11-3 to TRBJ2-3; 7 bases are a match to TRBD2. The CDR3 runs to 17 residues. The J segment lost 4 bases and the V segment lost 5 bases, leaving 15 bases of the junction unmatched. The germline V gene encodes CDR1 SGHNT and CDR2 YENEEA. CDR3 coding DNA: TGTGCCAGCAGCCCACATACGCTAGCGGCTGAGGCAGATACGCAGTATTTT. Its protein product is CASSPHTLAAEADTQYF.

The rearrangement joins TRBV27 to TRBJ2-7; a possible D gene is TRBD2 (5 bases). CDR1 is MNHEY, CDR2 SMNVEV, per germline (reference sequence). The V end lost 0 bases, the J end lost 5 bases, and 8 bases lay between the germline ends. The CDR3 is 13 amino acids. In DNA form, the CDR3 reads TGTGCCAGCAGTTTATCCACTAGGAACGAGCAGTACTTC. Protein sequence: CASSLSTRNEQYF.

The chain joins TRBV9 to TRBJ1-3; D gene unclear. The CDR3 consists of 16 residues. Germline loops: CDR1 SGDLS, CDR2 YYNGEE. V lost 0 bases to trimming and J lost 0 bases, with 10 bases between them. CDR3 sequence: CASSVGLTGSGNTIYF. For the CDR3, the DNA is TGTGCCAGCAGCGTAGGGTTAACTGGCTCTGGAAACACCATATATTTT. Full variable domain (outside the CDR3, taken from reference TRBV9 and TRBJ1-3): DSGVTQTPKHLITATGQRVTLRCSPRSGDLSVYWYQQSLDQGLQFLIQYYNGEERAKGNILERFSAQQFPDLHSELNLSSLELGDSALYFCASSVGLTGSGNTIYFGEGSWLTVV.

This clone was detected only once. The chain has TRBV2 and TRBJ2-3, with 12 nucleotides matching TRBD2. Trimming at V came to 7 bases and at J to 7 bases, leaving 12 bases not matched to a gene. This CDR3 comprises 16 residues. Per the germline V gene, CDR1 is SNHLY and CDR2 is FYNNEI. CDR3 in DNA: TGTGCCAGCAACTCACTCCGGGGACTAGCGGGTAATACGCAGTATTTT. Its translation: CASNSLRGLAGNTQYF.

This chain connects TRBV13 to TRBJ2-1; D perhaps matches TRBD1 (6 bases). The germline V gene has CDR1 PRHDT and CDR2 FYEKMQ (reference sequence). V gave up 4 bases and J gave up 4 bases, with 14 bases separating them. The CDR3 runs 15 residues. CDR3 region: CASSSRDTSYNEQFF. The CDR3 nucleotides are TGTGCCAGCAGCTCCCGGGACACCAGTTACAATGAGCAGTTCTTC.

This chain links TRBV3-1 (or the pseudogene TRBV3-2) with TRBJ1-3; D is undetermined. Germline V gives CDR1 LGHDT, CDR2 YNNKEL (reference sequence). The CDR3 runs 13 residues. Trimming shortened V by 0 bases and J by 8 bases, and 8 bases separated the two germline ends. In DNA form, the CDR3 reads TGTGCCAGCAGCCAAGACCAGATCGACACCATATATTTT. This translates into CASSQDQIDTIYF.

The V call is TRBV30, the J call TRBJ2-7, with D maybe TRBD1 (6 bases). CDR1 is GTSNPN, CDR2 SVGIG, per germline (reference sequence). The CDR3 runs 13 residues. V was clipped by 2 bases and J by 0 bases, with 8 bases between them. CDR3 residues: CAWSTGSSYEQYF. DNA of the CDR3: TGTGCCTGGAGTACAGGGAGCTCCTACGAGCAGTACTTC.

The chain carries TRBV7-9 and TRBJ1-1; 7 bases align to TRBD1. V shed 5 bases and J 7 bases; nucleotides not matched to a gene: 10. The CDR3 covers 14 residues. CDR1 is SEHNR, CDR2 FQNEAQ, per germline (reference sequence). The CDR3 loop reads CASSPGTASLEAFF. The DNA for the CDR3 is TGTGCCAGCAGCCCCGGGACAGCTTCTCTTGAAGCTTTCTTT. The whole variable domain, remainder taken from reference TRBV7-9 and TRBJ1-1, is DTGVSQNPRHKITKRGQNVTFRCDPISEHNRLYWYRQTLGQGPEFLTYFQNEAQLEKSRLLSDRFSAERPKGSFSTLEIQRTEQGDSAMYLCASSPGTASLEAFFGQGTRLTVV.

The chain has TRBV6-5 and TRBJ1-1; D is unclear. CDR1 MNHEY and CDR2 SVGAGI come from the germline V gene. V lost 0 bases and J 6 bases, leaving 14 bases between the germline ends. The CDR3 loop spans 15 amino acids. The CDR3 here is CASSYSGPLGAEAFF. CDR3 coding DNA: TGTGCCAGCAGTTACTCGGGCCCCTTGGGCGCTGAAGCTTTCTTT.